This paragraph reports one TCR beta chain. Its antigen is as yet unknown. These data belong to a study of T cell responses to AZD1222 COVID-19 vaccine. General study findings and limits: CD4 TCRs linked to vaccination spanned spike, dominating at 160-218 and 743-854. The donors showed a predominance of white British ancestry and of females, with possible underestimation of clonal diversity. Repertoires were obtained solely post-peak T cell response.

Generated by immunoSEQ multiplex PCR, the TCRdb table keeps only in-frame clones and is missing some. This table has 100,000 to 150,000 clones, 80% to 90% appearing once. Germline assignment: CDR1 LGHDT and CDR2 YNNKEL (reference sequence). This CDR3 contains 14 residues. Trimming left V 2 bases short and J 6 bases short, with 14 bases between. Sequencing was performed on peripheral blood, taken on day 0 of AZD1222 vaccination. The receptor's source is an adult in good health. V is TRBV3-1 (or the pseudogene TRBV3-2) and J is TRBJ2-7, with D unclear. In nucleotides, the CDR3 is TGTGCCAGCAGCCAACTGGGTCAAGGCGGCGAGCAGTACTTC. Protein sequence: CASSQLGQGGEQYF.